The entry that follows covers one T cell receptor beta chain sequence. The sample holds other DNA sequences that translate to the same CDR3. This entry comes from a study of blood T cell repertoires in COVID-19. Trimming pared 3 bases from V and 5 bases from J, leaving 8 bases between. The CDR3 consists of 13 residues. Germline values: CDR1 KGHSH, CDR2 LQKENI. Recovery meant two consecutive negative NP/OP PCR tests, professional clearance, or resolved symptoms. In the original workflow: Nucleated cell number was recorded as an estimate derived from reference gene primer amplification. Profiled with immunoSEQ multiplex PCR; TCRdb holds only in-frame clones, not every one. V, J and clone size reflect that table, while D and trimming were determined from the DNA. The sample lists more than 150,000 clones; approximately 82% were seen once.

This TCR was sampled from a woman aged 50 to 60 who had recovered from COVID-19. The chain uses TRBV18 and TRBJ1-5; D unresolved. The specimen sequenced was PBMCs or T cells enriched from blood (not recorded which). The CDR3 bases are TGTGCCAGCTCACCGGGCAGAGATCAGCCCCAGCATTTT. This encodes CASSPGRDQPQHF.